The 10 T cell receptor beta chains listed next were all sequenced from one sample in a study of cytomegalovirus exposure and HLA in healthy donors. Some clones are missing from TCRdb's copy, which holds only in-frame ones; the method was immunoSEQ multiplex PCR. The table has 150,000 to 250,000 clones, roughly 84% seen once; the top ten hold roughly 12%. Sequencing input: PBMCs. Receptors originate from a woman aged 25 to 45 in good health and CMV-seropositive.

This rearrangement joins TRBV6-1 to TRBJ1-1, with D tentatively TRBD1 (6 bases). Germline V gives CDR1 MNHNS, CDR2 SASEGT. This CDR3 comprises 12 residues. Trimming shortened V by 6 bases and J by 5 bases, and 10 bases separated the two germline ends. The CDR3 sequence is CASSPDRTEAFF. The CDR3 coding sequence is TGTGCCAGCAGCCCGGACAGAACTGAAGCTTTCTTT.

The chain joins TRBV30 to TRBJ1-1; D gene unclear. The germline V and J ends were trimmed by 2 bases and 7 bases, with 14 bases remaining between them. The CDR3 consists of 13 residues. Per the germline V gene, CDR1 is GTSNPN and CDR2 is SVGIG (reference sequence). CDR3 sequence: CAWSLVSYHEAFF. The CDR3 DNA is TGTGCCTGGAGTTTAGTCTCTTACCATGAAGCTTTCTTT.

CDR3 loop: CASSRTGSHEQYF. The CDR3 bases are TGTGCCAGCAGTCGGACAGGGTCCCACGAGCAGTACTTC. The chain uses TRBV6-5 and TRBJ2-7; TRBD1 agrees at 8 bases. Germline V gene lookup returns CDR1 MNHEY and CDR2 SVGAGI. V dropped 5 bases and J dropped 5; count of bases not matched to a gene: 5. CDR3 length equals 13 residues.

Only a few counts were recorded for this clone. V is TRBV19 and J is TRBJ1-2; TRBD1 is a possible D gene (6 bases). V was trimmed by 4 bases and J by 7 bases, leaving 16 bases between them. The V gene's germline CDR1 is LNHDA and CDR2 SQIVND (reference sequence). CDR3 length: 14 amino acids. The CDR3 region is CASSRGPGAGGYTF. The DNA for the CDR3 is TGTGCCAGTAGTAGGGGGCCCGGCGCAGGTGGCTACACCTTC.

The chain recombines TRBV6-1 with TRBJ2-7, with D maybe TRBD2 (6 bases). Trimming removed 6 bases at V and 1 base at J, with 16 bases between. From germline, CDR1 is MNHNS and CDR2 SASEGT. This CDR3 region has 15 residues. The CDR3 spells CASSLYGGPSYEQYF. The CDR3 DNA sequence: TGTGCCAGCAGCTTATACGGGGGACCTTCCTACGAGCAGTACTTC.

The chain is built from TRBV27 and TRBJ1-1, with D unresolved. The germline V gene has CDR1 MNHEY and CDR2 SMNVEV (reference sequence). V was clipped by 3 bases and J by 1 base, with 9 bases between them. CDR3 length equals 14 residues. The DNA of the CDR3 is TGTGCCAGCAGTTTCTCAGGTGCGAACACTGAAGCTTTCTTT. Translated: CASSFSGANTEAFF.

The chain couples TRBV6-5 to TRBJ1-5; TRBD1 matches at 8 bases. The CDR3 is made up of 15 amino acids. The germline V gene encodes CDR1 MNHEY and CDR2 SVGAGI. Germline trimming cut 8 bases from V and 7 bases from J; bases unmatched to any gene: 13. In DNA, the CDR3 is TGTGCCAGCCAACGGGCGCAGGGGGCTCGGCAGCCCCAGCATTTT. Protein sequence: CASQRAQGARQPQHF.

This rearrangement joins TRBV5-4 to TRBJ1-2, with 8 bases matching TRBD1. CDR1 SGHNT and CDR2 YYREEE come from the germline V gene (reference sequence). The CDR3 has 14 amino acids. V lost 3 bases, J lost 4 bases, and 5 bases stayed unmatched. The CDR3 here is CASSSDRVTYGYTF. For the CDR3, the DNA is TGTGCCAGCAGCTCGGACAGGGTAACCTATGGCTACACCTTC.

The V call is TRBV19, the J call TRBJ2-1, with 12 bases fitting TRBD2. The V gene end was trimmed by 1 base and the J gene end by 8 bases; junction bases not matched to a gene: 6. Germline V lookup: CDR1 LNHDA, CDR2 SQIVND (reference sequence). CDR3 length equals 16 residues. In DNA form, the CDR3 reads TGTGCCAGTAGTATAGGACTAGCGGGGGAATATTATGAGCAGTTCTTC. It specifies CASSIGLAGEYYEQFF.

This chain uses TRBV7-9 with TRBJ2-2; D is unclear. The CDR3 consists of 15 residues. Trimming took off 8 bases at V and 1 base at J, with 14 bases between the two ends. The germline gives CDR1 SEHNR, CDR2 FQNEAQ (reference sequence). The CDR3 protein is CASSGWVLNTGELFF. DNA for the CDR3: TGTGCCAGCTCGGGTTGGGTTCTGAACACCGGGGAGCTGTTTTTT.